The 5 T cell receptor beta chains given below trace back to one sample, sequenced in a study of cytomegalovirus exposure and HLA in healthy donors. The PCR had 60 Vbeta and 13 Jbeta primers. Data came from immunoSEQ multiplex PCR; TCRdb stores just in-frame clones and leaves some out. The sample lists 170,000 or so clones; around 77% were seen once. Sequenced material: PBMCs. These receptors originate from a man aged 60 to 69 in good health and CMV-seronegative.

The chain has TRBV6-1 and TRBJ1-2; D is possibly TRBD1 (5 bases). Trimming shortened V by 7 bases and J by 4 bases, and 16 bases separated the two germline ends. The CDR3 has 14 amino acids. Germline-derived CDR1 and CDR2 are MNHNS and SASEGT. In DNA form, the CDR3 reads TGTGCCAGCACCCACGGGCAGGGCTTCTATGGCTACACCTTC. As protein: CASTHGQGFYGYTF.

The chain combines TRBV10-3 with TRBJ2-5; no clear D gene. V was pared by 7 bases and J by 1 base, with 10 bases between. Germline V CDR1 and CDR2: ENHRY, SYGVKD. The CDR3 consists of 13 residues. CDR3 in amino acids: CAITSSPQETQYF. In nucleotides, the CDR3 is TGTGCCATCACCTCGAGCCCCCAAGAGACCCAGTACTTC.

The rearrangement joins TRBV7-6 to TRBJ2-2; 10 positions agree with TRBD1. Germline CDR1 SGHVS, CDR2 FNYEAQ. The CDR3 extends over 17 amino acids. Losses at the gene ends were 2 bases for V and 7 bases for J; bases not matched to a gene: 10. The CDR3 bases are TGTGCCAGCAGCTTAATACCGGGACAGGGGTTCATCGGGGAGCTGTTTTTT. Its translation is CASSLIPGQGFIGELFF. The whole variable domain, filled in from reference TRBV7-6 and TRBJ2-2, reads GAGVSQSPRYKVTKRGQDVALRCDPISGHVSLYWYRQALGQGPEFLTYFNYEAQQDKSGLPNDRFSAERPEGSISTLTIQRTEQRDSAMYRCASSLIPGQGFIGELFFGEGSRLTVL.

The genes are TRBV9 and TRBJ1-1; tentatively, D is TRBD1 (6 bases). Germline CDR1 is SGDLS and CDR2 is YYNGEE. This CDR3 has 14 residues. The V gene lost 0 bases and the J gene lost 4 bases, with 10 bases spanning the gap. The CDR3 loop is CASSVDRVGTEAFF. CDR3 DNA: TGTGCCAGCAGCGTAGACAGGGTGGGCACTGAAGCTTTCTTT.

This chain links TRBV5-1 with TRBJ2-5; the match to TRBD2 covers 12 bases. Germline CDR1 SGHRS, CDR2 YFSETQ. The CDR3 is 15 residues long. The V segment lost 3 bases and the J segment 3 bases; nucleotides outside the gene matches: 3. CDR3 region: CASSWTSGAEETQYF. CDR3 sequence (DNA): TGCGCCAGCAGCTGGACTAGCGGGGCGGAAGAGACCCAGTACTTC. The variable domain in full, with the rest retrieved from reference TRBV5-1 and TRBJ2-5, is KAGVTQTPRYLIKTRGQQVTLSCSPISGHRSVSWYQQTPGQGLQFLFEYFSETQRNKGNFPGRFSGRQFSNSRSEMNVSTLELGDSALYLCASSWTSGAEETQYFGPGTRLLVL.